Below are 10 T cell receptor beta chains sequenced from a single sample in a study of vaccination effects on CD4 cells after COVID-19 (dated by TCRdb to between 2021 and 2024). The library came from the immunoSEQ multiplex PCR assay. TCRdb's version of the immuneACCESS table is confined to in-frame rearrangements and falls short of the full clone set. An unresolved V gene accounts for under half of the shortfall where checked; the remainder is of unknown origin. The sample table shows over 65,000 clones, and more than 70% are seen once. Roughly 2% of the sample belongs to the ten largest clones. After approximately 11 days of culture, CD4+ T cells were isolated with the EasySep CD4+ T cell isolation kit. What these receptors recognize is not known. This specimen was CD4+ T cells from PBMCs cultured without peptide, taken before COVID-19 vaccination. All receptors derive from a human donor who received a COVID-19 vaccine.

CDR3 in DNA: TGTGCCAGCAGCGGCGGGGGGATAGGAAACACCATATATTTT. The encoded protein is CASSGGGIGNTIYF. The chain is built from TRBV11-2 and TRBJ1-3; the D gene is possibly TRBD1 (5 bases). Deletions cut 5 bases from V and 4 bases from J, with 12 bases between. The CDR3 runs to 14 residues. The V gene's germline CDR1 is SGHAT and CDR2 FQNNGV. The entire variable domain, with the rest obtained from reference TRBV11-2 and TRBJ1-3, is as follows: EAGVAQSPRYKIIEKRQSVAFWCNPISGHATLYWYQQILGQGPKLLIQFQNNGVVDDSQLPKDRFSAERLKGVDSTLKIQPAKLEDSAVYLCASSGGGIGNTIYFGEGSWLTVV.

The chain carries TRBV2 and TRBJ2-2, with 16 positions matching TRBD2. Germline V CDR1 and CDR2: SNHLY, FYNNEI. After removal of 5 bases from V and 10 bases from J, the junction contained 7 bases not matched to a gene. The CDR3 is 16 residues long. In DNA, the CDR3 is TGTGCCAGCAGTATGGGACTAGCGGGGGGGCCCGAGGAGCTGTTTTTT. Translation: CASSMGLAGGPEELFF.

Of note for this clone: This CDR3 is also generated by other DNA sequences in the sample. J is TRBJ2-5 and V is TRBV24-1; a possible D gene is TRBD2 (5 bases). With 4 bases removed from V and 5 bases from J, the gap between germline ends came to 16 bases. This CDR3 region has 15 residues. CDR1 and CDR2 from the germline V gene are KGHDR and SFDVKD. CDR3 in amino acids: CATSDPRTAGETQYF. The CDR3 DNA follows: TGTGCCACCAGTGACCCGAGGACTGCCGGGGAGACCCAGTACTTC.

The gene calls are TRBV24-1 and TRBJ2-3, with D possibly TRBD1 on 5 matching bases. Germline assignment: CDR1 KGHDR and CDR2 SFDVKD. Trimming shortened V by 4 bases and J by 9 bases, and 22 bases separated the two germline ends. CDR3 length equals 16 residues. CDR3 sequence reads: CATSDPGARTQKTQYF. CDR3 coding DNA: TGTGCCACCAGTGACCCTGGGGCACGTACCCAGAAGACGCAGTATTTT.

This chain connects TRBV6-6 to TRBJ1-6, with D perhaps matching TRBD1 (5 bases). The CDR3 covers 15 residues. CDR1 is MNHNY and CDR2 is SVGAGI in the germline V gene (reference sequence). Trimming cost V 2 bases and J 7 bases, with 12 bases left between them. CDR3 residues: CASSYRGQGNSPLHF. The CDR3, as DNA: TGTGCCAGCAGTTACAGGGGTCAGGGAAATTCACCCCTCCACTTT.

The chain joins TRBV4-1 to TRBJ2-5; tentatively, D is TRBD2 (7 bases). CDR1 MGHRA and CDR2 YSYEKL come from the germline V gene. CDR3 length: 15 amino acids. Trimming removed 0 bases from V and 5 bases from J, with 13 bases in between. CDR3 DNA sequence: TGCGCCAGCAGCCAAGAGGGAGGGGGAAGGGAGACCCAGTACTTC. It is translated as CASSQEGGGRETQYF.

V gene TRBV11-2 combines with J gene TRBJ2-3, with TRBD2 matching 11 bases. V shed 4 bases and J 2 bases; nucleotides not matched to a gene: 5. Germline lookup yields CDR1 SGHAT and CDR2 FQNNGV. The CDR3 covers 16 residues. CDR3 DNA: TGTGCCAGCAGCTCAACTAGCGGGGGTCTCACAGATACGCAGTATTTT. Protein sequence: CASSSTSGGLTDTQYF. Full variable domain (missing parts from reference TRBV11-2 and TRBJ2-3): EAGVAQSPRYKIIEKRQSVAFWCNPISGHATLYWYQQILGQGPKLLIQFQNNGVVDDSQLPKDRFSAERLKGVDSTLKIQPAKLEDSAVYLCASSSTSGGLTDTQYFGPGTRLTVL.

The gene calls are TRBV3-1 (or the pseudogene TRBV3-2) and TRBJ2-2, with D possibly called TRBD1 or TRBD2 (5 bases each). CDR3 length: 15 residues. In germline, CDR1 is LGHDT, CDR2 YNNKEL (reference sequence). V lost 8 bases to trimming and J lost 0 bases, with 13 bases between them. The CDR3 loop reads CASGGRGTNTGELFF. In nucleotides, the CDR3 is TGTGCCAGCGGGGGTCGGGGAACGAACACCGGGGAGCTGTTTTTT.

The rearrangement links TRBV28 to TRBJ1-6; the match to TRBD1 covers 8 bases. Trimming removed 6 bases from V and 9 bases from J; junction bases left unmatched: 4. The CDR3 has 13 residues. Per the germline V gene, CDR1 is MDHEN and CDR2 is SYDVKM. CDR3 sequence reads: CASRTGTGSPLHF. The CDR3 nucleotides are TGTGCCAGCAGAACCGGGACAGGTTCACCCCTCCACTTT.

The rearrangement uses TRBV6-1 and TRBJ2-7; D remains unclear. Germline CDR1 MNHNS, CDR2 SASEGT. This CDR3 contains 12 residues. V shed 3 bases and J shed 2 bases, with 5 bases lying between them. The CDR3 is CASSDRAYEQYV. The CDR3 coding sequence is TGTGCCAGCAGTGACCGGGCCTACGAGCAGTACGTC.